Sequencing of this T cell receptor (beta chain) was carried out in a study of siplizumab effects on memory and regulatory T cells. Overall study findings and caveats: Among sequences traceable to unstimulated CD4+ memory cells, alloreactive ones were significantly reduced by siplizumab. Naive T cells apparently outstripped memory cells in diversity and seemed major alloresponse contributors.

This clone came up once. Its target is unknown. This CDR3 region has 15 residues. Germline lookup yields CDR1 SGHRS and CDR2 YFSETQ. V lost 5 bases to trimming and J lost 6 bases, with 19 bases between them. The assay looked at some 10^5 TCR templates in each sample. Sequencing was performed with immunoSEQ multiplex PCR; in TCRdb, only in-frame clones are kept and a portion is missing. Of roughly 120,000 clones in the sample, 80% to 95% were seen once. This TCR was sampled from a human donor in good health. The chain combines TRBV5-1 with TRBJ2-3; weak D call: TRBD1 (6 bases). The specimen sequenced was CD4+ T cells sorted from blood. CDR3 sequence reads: CASRGAGLPSDTQYF. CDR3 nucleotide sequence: TGCGCCAGCAGGGGGGCGGGCCTCCCATCGGATACGCAGTATTTT.